Following are 25 T cell receptor beta chains from one sample sequenced in a study of T-cell reconstitution after alpha-beta-depleted transplantation in children. Construction of the TCRbeta library involved unique molecular identifiers. TCRdb passed the PCR reads through MiXCR, listing each CDR3 protein once. The data hold a few hundred thousand distinct CDR3 sequences, with approximately 16% observed a single time. This specimen was PBMCs from the stem cell graft donor, taken from the stem cell graft. The receptor set was obtained from a human donor who donated a stem cell graft to a child with acute lymphoblastic leukemia.

This clonotype was observed a few times. The rearrangement uses TRBV20-1 and TRBJ1-4; TRBD1 agrees at 7 bases. CDR3 length equals 13 residues. V trimming: 1 base; J trimming: 6 bases; junction bases outside the gene matches: 2. Germline V CDR1 and CDR2: DFQATT, SNEGSKA (reference sequence). In DNA form, the CDR3 reads TGCAGTGCTAGAGCGACAGGGTATGAAAAACTGTTTTTT. This codes for CSARATGYEKLFF.

The chain is built from TRBV6-1 and TRBJ2-7, with D possibly TRBD2 on 5 matching bases. The length of the CDR3 is 14 residues. Trimming took 6 bases from V and 4 from J, leaving 16 bases between them. Germline CDR1 reads MNHNS; CDR2 reads SASEGT. CDR3 sequence reads: CASRAPGIGYEQYF. CDR3 nucleotides: TGTGCCAGCAGGGCCCCCGGGATCGGATACGAGCAGTACTTC.

The chain joins TRBV20-1 to TRBJ1-4; D gene uncertain. V was pared by 6 bases and J by 8 bases, with 10 bases between. Germline V gene sequence: CDR1 DFQATT, CDR2 SNEGSKA (reference sequence). This CDR3 comprises 11 residues. CDR3 region: CSAWTGEKLFF. The CDR3, as DNA: TGCAGTGCCTGGACCGGGGAAAAACTGTTTTTT.

The V gene is TRBV29-1, the J gene TRBJ2-3, with no clear D. This CDR3 comprises 11 residues. The V gene lost 4 bases and the J gene lost 5 bases, with 7 bases spanning the gap. Germline CDR1 and CDR2: SQVTM and ANQGSEA. This chain's CDR3 is CSVGFGDTQYF. The CDR3 nucleotides are TGCAGCGTTGGGTTTGGAGATACGCAGTATTTT.

This clonotype was counted a few times. The CDR3: CASSQDPIGLAKNIQYF. The CDR3 region has the DNA TGTGCCAGCAGCCAAGATCCTATCGGGCTAGCCAAAAACATTCAGTACTTC. The chain combines TRBV3-1 with TRBJ2-4; the D is unclear. Trimming removed 0 bases from V and 0 bases from J, with 12 bases in between. The CDR3 covers 17 residues. Looked up from germline, CDR1 is LGHDT and CDR2 is YNNKEL (reference sequence).

This clonotype turned up a few times. V and J are TRBV11-2 and TRBJ1-1; a weak D match, TRBD1 (5 bases). V lost 6 bases and J lost 6, with 14 bases in between. Germline lookup yields CDR1 SGHAT and CDR2 FQNNGV. This CDR3 is built from 13 residues. For the CDR3, the DNA is TGTGCCAGCAGTCAGGGATGGGAGGCTGAAGCTTTCTTT. Translating it yields CASSQGWEAEAFF.

Only a few counts were recorded for this clonotype. V is TRBV27 and J is TRBJ2-7; TRBD1 matches 10 bases. The V gene's germline CDR1 is MNHEY and CDR2 SMNVEV (reference sequence). The CDR3 is made up of 14 amino acids. V was pared by 7 bases and J by 7 bases, with 10 bases of the junction left unmatched. For the CDR3, the DNA is TGTGCCAGCAAATCCGGACAGGGGGGATTTGAGCAGTACTTC. Protein sequence: CASKSGQGGFEQYF.

This clonotype was recorded a few times. V gene TRBV7-9 combines with J gene TRBJ1-2, with D unresolved. The CDR3 has 14 residues. V lost 2 bases and J lost 7, with 14 bases in between. Germline CDR1 reads SEHNR; CDR2 reads FQNEAQ (reference sequence). Here the CDR3 DNA reads TGTGCCAGCAGCTTAATTGGCAGGACGGGTGGCTACACCTTC. Its protein is CASSLIGRTGGYTF. The full variable domain, its missing parts supplied by reference TRBV7-9 and TRBJ1-2, is DTGVSQNPRHKITKRGQNVTFRCDPISEHNRLYWYRQTLGQGPEFLTYFQNEAQLEKSRLLSDRFSAERPKGSFSTLEIQRTEQGDSAMYLCASSLIGRTGGYTFGSGTRLTVV.

The chain carries TRBV7-2 and TRBJ2-1; D is unclear. This CDR3 is built from 15 residues. V lost 3 bases and J lost 3, with 12 bases in between. Germline CDR1 reads SGHTA; CDR2 reads FQGNSA. The CDR3 sequence: CASSFASMNYNEQFF. The CDR3 DNA follows: TGTGCCAGCAGCTTCGCGTCTATGAACTACAATGAGCAGTTCTTC.

This clonotype showed up just a few times. The chain uses TRBV27 and TRBJ2-1; the D is unclear. The CDR3 is 18 residues long. Deletions cut 0 bases from V and 3 bases from J, with 18 bases between. CDR1 MNHEY and CDR2 SMNVEV come from the germline V gene (reference sequence). The CDR3 is CASSLSWGLALHYNEQFF. The CDR3 DNA is TGTGCCAGCAGTTTATCTTGGGGTTTAGCACTTCACTACAATGAGCAGTTCTTC.

This clonotype showed up just a few times. The chain couples TRBV7-9 to TRBJ2-1; possibly TRBD2 for D (6 bases). Per the germline V gene, CDR1 is SEHNR and CDR2 is FQNEAQ (reference sequence). V was clipped by 6 bases and J by 0 bases, with 15 bases between them. This CDR3 spans 16 amino acids. In DNA, the CDR3 is TGTGCCAGCAGAAAGGACTACCGCGACTCCTACAATGAGCAGTTCTTC. Translation gives CASRKDYRDSYNEQFF.

This clonotype was seen only a few times. The rearrangement joins TRBV27 to TRBJ2-7; 7 nucleotides match TRBD2. Germline CDR1 reads MNHEY; CDR2 reads SMNVEV (reference sequence). The V segment lost 1 base and the J segment 2 bases; nucleotides outside the gene matches: 5. This CDR3 contains 15 residues. This CDR3 reads CASSLWSSGPYEQYF. The CDR3 DNA reads TGTGCCAGCAGTTTATGGTCTAGCGGACCCTACGAGCAGTACTTC.

The chain has TRBV29-1 and TRBJ1-1; D is possibly TRBD1 (6 bases). In germline, CDR1 is SQVTM, CDR2 ANQGSEA. CDR3 size: 14 residues. V shed 0 bases and J shed 2 bases, with 10 bases lying between them. CDR3 DNA sequence: TGCAGCGTTGAAGAGAACAGGGTAAACACTGAAGCTTTCTTT. It encodes CSVEENRVNTEAFF.

This clonotype showed up just a few times. The chain recombines TRBV27 with TRBJ2-7, with TRBD2 identical over 14 bases. This CDR3 has 17 residues. V gave up 3 bases and J gave up 5 bases; unmatched junction bases: 9. Germline CDR1 reads MNHEY; CDR2 reads SMNVEV (reference sequence). CDR3 region: CASSLYPTSGRDHEQYF. Written as DNA, the CDR3 is TGTGCCAGCAGTTTGTACCCGACTAGCGGGAGGGATCACGAGCAGTACTTC.

The chain links TRBV27 to TRBJ1-1, with a weak D call TRBD1 (5 bases). Germline V CDR1 and CDR2: MNHEY, SMNVEV (reference sequence). V lost 4 bases, J lost 0 bases, and 12 bases lay in between. CDR3 length: 15 residues. This CDR3 is CASSSGVGMNTEAFF. CDR3 bases: TGTGCCAGCAGTTCGGGGGTTGGGATGAACACTGAAGCTTTCTTT.

This clonotype showed up many times. This chain links TRBV7-8 with TRBJ1-3; D is unresolved. The ends were cut back, 5 bases at V and 0 bases at J, with 5 bases in the middle. The CDR3 is 13 amino acids. Germline V lookup: CDR1 SGHVS, CDR2 FQNEAQ. CDR3: CASSVSSGNTIYF. The CDR3 bases are TGTGCCAGCAGCGTTAGCTCTGGAAACACCATATATTTT.

This clonotype was counted a few times. The rearrangement joins TRBV7-9 to TRBJ1-5; possibly TRBD1 for D (6 bases). Germline-derived CDR1 and CDR2 are SEHNR and FQNEAQ (reference sequence). V gave up 3 bases and J gave up 4 bases, with 13 bases separating them. This CDR3 region has 15 residues. The DNA for the CDR3 is TGTGCCAGCAGCTTGTCGGGGGGCCCGAATCAGCCCCAGCATTTT. It yields the protein CASSLSGGPNQPQHF.

This clonotype was counted only a few times. The chain recombines TRBV7-2 with TRBJ2-7; tentative D call: TRBD1 (6 bases). With 3 bases removed from V and 6 bases from J, the gap between germline ends came to 18 bases. CDR3 length: 15 amino acids. Germline CDR1 SGHTA, CDR2 FQGNSA. CDR3 nucleotide sequence: TGTGCCAGCAGCTTCTACAGGGTTAGAGGGGGCGAGCAGTACTTC. This gives the protein CASSFYRVRGGEQYF.

This clonotype appeared many times. Its ends do not fully match the called genes, so a read error is possible. The chain links TRBV12-3 or TRBV12-4 to TRBJ2-7; 7 nucleotides align to TRBD1. The CDR3 sequence is 13 residues long. For the CDR3, the DNA is TGCGCCAGCAGCTTGGGACAGAACTACGAGCAGTACTTC. Its protein is CASSLGQNYEQYF.

This clonotype has just a few counts. This rearrangement joins TRBV9 to TRBJ2-1; D is ambiguous. V was cut by 0 bases and J by 7 bases, with 11 bases left in between. The CDR3 extends over 14 amino acids. Germline V gives CDR1 SGDLS, CDR2 YYNGEE. CDR3 in DNA: TGTGCCAGCAGCGTAGGATCAGATCGGAATGAGCAGTTCTTC. Residues: CASSVGSDRNEQFF.

J is TRBJ2-7 and V is TRBV5-1; D is perhaps TRBD1 (5 bases). V was pared by 0 bases and J by 1 base, with 17 bases between. CDR1 SGHRS and CDR2 YFSETQ come from the germline V gene. The CDR3 totals 17 residues. The CDR3 DNA is TGCGCCAGCAGCTTGGGCGAGGCAGAGGACACTTCCTACGAGCAGTACTTC. It yields the protein CASSLGEAEDTSYEQYF.

In its sample, this clonotype was seen a few times. The V gene is TRBV24-1, the J gene TRBJ2-7; D not resolved. The germline V and J ends were trimmed by 5 bases and 3 bases, with 7 bases remaining between them. This CDR3 contains 12 residues. CDR1 and CDR2 (germline): KGHDR, SFDVKD. CDR3 in amino acids: CATSGSHYEQYF. The CDR3 region has the DNA TGTGCCACCAGTGGTTCTCACTACGAGCAGTACTTC.

Comments on this clonotype: An end of the junction does not agree with germline; a read error may underlie this. The rearrangement links TRBV3-1 to TRBJ2-7, with a possible D match to TRBD2 (5 bases). CDR1 LGHDT and CDR2 YNNKEL come from the germline V gene (reference sequence). The length of the CDR3 is 15 residues. This CDR3 reads CATSKDTLVSGEQYF. The CDR3 bases are TGTGCCACCAGCAAAGATACACTAGTTTCGGGTGAGCAGTACTTC.

The CDR3 is CSAPGLAGTDTQYF. The CDR3 coding sequence is TGCAGTGCACCTGGACTAGCGGGGACAGATACGCAGTATTTT. This chain links TRBV20-1 with TRBJ2-3; TRBD2 agrees at 12 bases. The CDR3 length is 14 residues. The germline V gene has CDR1 DFQATT and CDR2 SNEGSKA (reference sequence). Germline trimming cut 6 bases from V and 3 bases from J; bases unmatched to any gene: 4.

This clonotype was recorded a few times. V usage is TRBV5-5 and J usage is TRBJ2-3; tentatively, D is TRBD2 (6 bases). The ends were cut back, 3 bases at V and 5 bases at J, with 19 bases in the middle. The germline V gene has CDR1 SGHKS and CDR2 YYEKEE (reference sequence). The CDR3 loop spans 16 amino acids. The CDR3 sequence: CASSSYLGSPGDTQYF. Written as DNA, the CDR3 is TGTGCCAGCAGCTCTTACCTCGGGAGTCCGGGAGATACGCAGTATTTT.